This T cell receptor beta chain was documented in a study of blood T cell repertoires in COVID-19. Study-wide context: Sample material is recorded as cDNA or gDNA derived from T cells, B-cell-depleted T cells, or PBMCs.

V shed 0 bases and J 2 bases; nucleotides not matched to a gene: 7. The V gene's germline CDR1 is SGHDT and CDR2 YYEEEE. CDR3 length: 17 amino acids. Some clones are missing from TCRdb's copy, which holds only in-frame ones; the method was immunoSEQ multiplex PCR. The repertoire consists of some 120,000 clones, with about 80% occurring once and the leading ten covering roughly 17%. The sample taken for sequencing was peripheral blood. J is TRBJ2-3 and V is TRBV5-6; 9 positions match TRBD2. This sequence was found in a woman aged 45-60 years with acute or convalescent COVID-19. The CDR3 DNA follows: TGTGCCAGCAGCTTGGCCCCGGGACTAGCAGACACAGATACGCAGTATTTT. This codes for CASSLAPGLADTDTQYF.